This is a list of T cell receptor beta chains from one sample in a study of blood T cell repertoires in COVID-19. The data were produced by immunoSEQ multiplex PCR, yet TCRdb's version contains in-frame clones alone and is incomplete. The data hold about 370,000 clones, with around 91% observed a single time. Sequencing input: PBMCs or T cells enriched from blood (not recorded which). These receptors came from a man between 18 and 35 years old who had recovered from COVID-19. Both conserved end residues are part of each CDR3. D genes are given only for firm matches. Only some rows state a clone size, as once, few, many or a class for expanded clones.

j_gene: TRBJ2-6
abundance: .
v_gene: TRBV28
d_gene: TRBD2
CDR3aa: CAVLAGSGANVLTF
CDR3nt: TGTGCCGTATTAGCGGGAAGTGGGGCCAACGTCCTGACTTTC

j_gene: TRBJ1-2
abundance: .
v_gene: TRBV7-9
d_gene: TRBD1
CDR3aa: CASRPGQGLLKGYGYTF
CDR3nt: TGTGCCAGCAGGCCGGGACAGGGTCTCCTAAAGGGCTATGGCTACACCTTC

j_gene: TRBJ2-5
abundance: .
v_gene: TRBV7-2
d_gene: .
CDR3aa: CASSNTAGGETQYF
CDR3nt: TGTGCCAGCAGCAACACGGCTGGGGGGGAGACCCAGTACTTC

j_gene: TRBJ2-7
abundance: .
v_gene: TRBV28
d_gene: TRBD1
CDR3aa: CASSFGDRGFDEQYF
CDR3nt: TGTGCCAGCAGTTTCGGGGACAGGGGTTTCGACGAGCAGTACTTC

j_gene: TRBJ1-4
abundance: .
v_gene: TRBV28
d_gene: .
CDR3aa: CASLPGGGINEKLFF
CDR3nt: TGTGCCAGCCTCCCGGGGGGGGGAATTAATGAAAAACTGTTTTTT

j_gene: TRBJ1-2
abundance: .
v_gene: TRBV25-1
d_gene: .
CDR3aa: CASSERSVYGYTF
CDR3nt: TGTGCCAGCAGTGAGAGATCGGTCTATGGCTACACCTTC

j_gene: TRBJ1-3
abundance: few
v_gene: TRBV7-2
d_gene: .
CDR3aa: CASSKVGGSGNTIYF
CDR3nt: TGTGCCAGCAGCAAGGTCGGGGGCTCTGGAAACACCATATATTTT

j_gene: TRBJ2-7
abundance: .
v_gene: TRBV12-3/TRBV12-4
d_gene: .
CDR3aa: CASSSTGLSQYF
CDR3nt: TGTGCCAGCAGTTCTACGGGACTCTCCCAGTACTTC

j_gene: TRBJ2-5
abundance: .
v_gene: TRBV30
d_gene: .
CDR3aa: CAWGQGETQYF
CDR3nt: TGTGCCTGGGGTCAGGGAGAGACCCAGTACTTC

j_gene: TRBJ2-5
abundance: .
v_gene: TRBV5-1
d_gene: TRBD1
CDR3aa: CASRNTGTGGETQYF
CDR3nt: TGCGCCAGCAGAAATACCGGGACAGGGGGAGAGACCCAGTACTTC

j_gene: TRBJ2-1
abundance: .
v_gene: TRBV27
d_gene: TRBD2
CDR3aa: CASSLRTSGPYNEQFF
CDR3nt: TGTGCCAGCAGTCTAAGGACTAGCGGGCCCTACAATGAGCAGTTCTTC

j_gene: TRBJ1-2
abundance: once
v_gene: TRBV2
d_gene: TRBD1
CDR3aa: CASTERQGGGYTF
CDR3nt: TGTGCCAGCACTGAGAGACAGGGAGGCGGCTACACCTTC

j_gene: TRBJ2-2
abundance: .
v_gene: TRBV29-1
d_gene: TRBD1
CDR3aa: CSVLFPGGSGELFF
CDR3nt: TGCAGCGTACTCTTCCCAGGGGGTAGCGGGGAGCTGTTTTTT

j_gene: TRBJ1-5
abundance: .
v_gene: TRBV27
d_gene: .
CDR3aa: CASSFPHNQPQHF
CDR3nt: TGTGCCAGCAGTTTCCCACATAATCAGCCCCAGCATTTT

j_gene: TRBJ1-2
abundance: .
v_gene: TRBV12-3/TRBV12-4
d_gene: .
CDR3aa: CASSFPGSGYTF
CDR3nt: TGTGCCAGCAGTTTTCCGGGGTCTGGCTACACCTTC

j_gene: TRBJ2-1
abundance: once
v_gene: TRBV7-3
d_gene: TRBD1
CDR3aa: CASTPTPGQGHEQFF
CDR3nt: TGTGCCAGCACCCCCACCCCGGGACAGGGCCATGAGCAGTTCTTC

j_gene: TRBJ2-3
abundance: .
v_gene: TRBV10-3
d_gene: TRBD2
CDR3aa: CAIRRLASDTQYF
CDR3nt: TGTGCCATCAGGAGACTAGCTTCGGATACGCAGTATTTT

j_gene: TRBJ1-1
abundance: once
v_gene: TRBV7-9
d_gene: TRBD1
CDR3aa: CASSLGWGQAGTEAFF
CDR3nt: TGTGCCAGCAGCTTAGGTTGGGGACAGGCGGGCACTGAAGCTTTCTTT

j_gene: TRBJ1-6
abundance: .
v_gene: TRBV3-1/TRBV3-2
d_gene: TRBD1
CDR3aa: CASSRDSWGSSYNSPLHF
CDR3nt: TGTGCCAGCAGCCGGGACAGTTGGGGTAGCTCCTATAATTCACCCCTCCACTTT

j_gene: TRBJ2-7
abundance: .
v_gene: TRBV6-5
d_gene: .
CDR3aa: CASSYPGSSYEQYF
CDR3nt: TGTGCCAGCAGTTACCCCGGGTCGTCCTACGAGCAGTACTTC

j_gene: TRBJ2-5
abundance: .
v_gene: TRBV18
d_gene: TRBD1
CDR3aa: CASSPSQGEETQYF
CDR3nt: TGTGCCAGCTCACCCAGCCAGGGGGAAGAGACCCAGTACTTC

j_gene: TRBJ2-7
abundance: .
v_gene: TRBV7-2
d_gene: TRBD2
CDR3aa: CASSLDLASGRLNEQYF
CDR3nt: TGTGCCAGCAGCTTAGATTTAGCAAGCGGGAGACTGAACGAGCAGTACTTC

j_gene: TRBJ1-1
abundance: .
v_gene: TRBV19
d_gene: .
CDR3aa: CASSRGTLRGVGTEAFF
CDR3nt: TGTGCCAGTAGCCGCGGGACCTTAAGAGGGGTCGGCACTGAAGCTTTCTTT

j_gene: TRBJ2-3
abundance: .
v_gene: TRBV5-1
d_gene: TRBD2
CDR3aa: CASSSGTSGRVSTDTQYF
CDR3nt: TGCGCCAGCAGCTCCGGGACTAGCGGGAGGGTTAGCACAGATACGCAGTATTTT

j_gene: TRBJ1-2
abundance: .
v_gene: TRBV6-5
d_gene: .
CDR3aa: CASRSRNYEGYTF
CDR3nt: TGTGCCAGCAGGTCCCGAAACTACGAGGGCTACACCTTC

j_gene: TRBJ2-5
abundance: .
v_gene: TRBV3-1/TRBV3-2
d_gene: TRBD2
CDR3aa: CASSQASGGGETQYF
CDR3nt: TGTGCCAGCAGCCAAGCGAGCGGGGGTGGCGAGACCCAGTACTTC

j_gene: TRBJ1-5
abundance: few
v_gene: TRBV12-3/TRBV12-4
d_gene: .
CDR3aa: CASSFTGNQPQHF
CDR3nt: TGTGCCAGCAGCTTCACAGGCAATCAGCCCCAGCATTTT

j_gene: TRBJ2-1
abundance: .
v_gene: TRBV3-1/TRBV3-2
d_gene: TRBD2
CDR3aa: CASRPGLAGVNEQFF
CDR3nt: TGTGCCAGCAGACCTGGGCTAGCGGGGGTTAATGAGCAGTTCTTC

j_gene: TRBJ1-4
abundance: .
v_gene: TRBV9
d_gene: .
CDR3aa: CASSHQEGIENEKLFF
CDR3nt: TGTGCCAGCAGCCACCAGGAGGGGATCGAGAATGAAAAACTGTTTTTT

j_gene: TRBJ2-5
abundance: .
v_gene: TRBV19
d_gene: .
CDR3aa: CASSIGQGQETQYF
CDR3nt: TGTGCCAGTAGTATCGGGCAGGGACAAGAGACCCAGTACTTC